A single sample is the source of the 14 T cell receptor beta chains below, sequenced in a study of blood T cells in healthy people across ages. A second about 7 to 12 cycle PCR used barcoded and J-beta primers. TCRdb recomputed calls from the 5' RACE reads with MiXCR, one row per CDR3 protein. The sample includes about 1,400,000 distinct CDR3 sequences, approximately 59% seen only once; the top ten take about 6.3%. The sequenced material came from blood. These receptors originate from a man aged 18 to 29 in good health.

This clonotype has only one observation. V gene TRBV29-1 combines with J gene TRBJ2-1; tentatively, D is TRBD2 (5 bases). The V gene lost 7 bases and the J gene lost 9 bases, with 16 bases spanning the gap. This CDR3 contains 12 residues. CDR1 and CDR2 (germline): SQVTM, ANQGSEA. For the CDR3, the DNA is TGCAGCGCCCGGACTGGTCCAACTGAGCAGTTCTTC. This sequence encodes CSARTGPTEQFF.

The chain combines TRBV20-1 with TRBJ2-3, with D tentatively TRBD1 or TRBD2 (5 bases each). CDR1 is DFQATT, CDR2 SNEGSKA, per germline (reference sequence). Between the trimmed V and J ends, which lost 4 bases and 10 bases, there was a span of 21 bases. CDR3 length equals 14 residues. The CDR3 nucleotides are TGCAGTGCTATTTTGTTGAGGGATTGGGGCGCGCAGTATTTT. This gives the protein CSAILLRDWGAQYF.

The table lists this clonotype with a few counts. J is TRBJ2-1 and V is TRBV7-9; TRBD2 might be the D (6 bases). The CDR3 is made up of 11 amino acids. Looked up from germline, CDR1 is SEHNR and CDR2 is FQNEAQ (reference sequence). Trimming took 6 bases from V and 15 from J, leaving 15 bases between them. The CDR3 DNA sequence: TGTGCCAGCAGTCCGGGGGAACCGTCGTTCTTC. Translated, it gives CASSPGEPSFF. The whole variable domain, remainder taken from reference TRBV7-9 and TRBJ2-1, is DTGVSQNPRHKITKRGQNVTFRCDPISEHNRLYWYRQTLGQGPEFLTYFQNEAQLEKSRLLSDRFSAERPKGSFSTLEIQRTEQGDSAMYLCASSPGEPSFFGPGTRLTVL.

This clonotype was observed a few times. V usage is TRBV15 and J usage is TRBJ1-4; 8 positions agree with TRBD1. The CDR3 totals 16 residues. The V segment lost 3 bases and the J segment 3 bases; nucleotides outside the gene matches: 6. CDR1 and CDR2 (germline): LNHNV, YYDKDF (reference sequence). CDR3 bases: TGTGCCACCAGCAGGGATCCGACAGGGGCTAATGAAAAACTGTTTTTT. Translated: CATSRDPTGANEKLFF. The full variable domain, its missing parts supplied by reference TRBV15 and TRBJ1-4, is DAMVIQNPRYQVTQFGKPVTLSCSQTLNHNVMYWYQQKSSQAPKLLFHYYDKDFNNEADTPDNFQSRRPNTSFCFLDIRSPGLGDTAMYLCATSRDPTGANEKLFFGSGTQLSVL.

With respect to this clonotype: A read error may produce the germline difference seen at one junction end. The chain has TRBV11-2 and TRBJ1-1; D gene unclear. CDR3 length equals 12 residues. Germline CDR1 reads SGHAT; CDR2 reads FQNNGV. The CDR3 DNA reads as TGTGCCGGCAGCCCCCCTGGGATTAGGGCTTTCTTT. Protein product: CAGSPPGIRAFF.

This sequence joins TRBV7-9 and TRBJ2-7, with 7 bases lining up with TRBD1. The CDR3 covers 16 residues. The germline CDR1 and CDR2 sequences are SEHNR and FQNEAQ (reference sequence). The trim removed 4 bases at V and 3 bases at J, leaving 12 bases unmatched. In DNA, the CDR3 is TGTGCCAGCAGCTCGATGAGGGACAGTCATAACTACGAGCAGTACTTC. The encoded protein is CASSSMRDSHNYEQYF.

The chain is built from TRBV28 and TRBJ2-7; 9 nucleotides match TRBD1. The DNA end is more similar to TRBJ2-5, so the J call may be wrong. The CDR3 is made up of 16 amino acids. From germline, CDR1 is MDHEN and CDR2 SYDVKM. CDR3 in DNA: TGTGCCAGCAGTTTGGGACAGGGAACCCTCCAGCGGACCCAGTACTTC. Residues: CASSLGQGTLQRTQYF.

This clonotype was detected only a few times. The J gene is TRBJ2-7, the V gene TRBV5-1; no firm D call. Germline V lookup: CDR1 SGHRS, CDR2 YFSETQ. The V gene lost 4 bases and the J gene lost 2 bases, with 13 bases spanning the gap. The CDR3 consists of 14 residues. CDR3: CASSTYTLAYEQYF. As DNA, the CDR3 is TGCGCCAGCAGCACCTACACCCTCGCCTACGAGCAGTACTTC.

This chain links TRBV19 with TRBJ2-6; TRBD2 might be the D (5 bases). This CDR3 comprises 13 residues. Germline V lookup: CDR1 LNHDA, CDR2 SQIVND (reference sequence). V lost 1 base to trimming and J lost 12 bases, with 10 bases between them. The CDR3 DNA is TGTGCCAGTAGTATAGTTCCAGAGGGCGTCCTGACTTTC. It is translated as CASSIVPEGVLTF.

The chain is built from TRBV12-3 or TRBV12-4 and TRBJ2-1; TRBD2 matches 14 bases. The V gene end was trimmed by 4 bases and the J gene end by 1 base; junction bases not matched to a gene: 12. The CDR3 has 20 residues. In DNA form, the CDR3 reads TGTGCCAGCAGTTCCCCGATCGGACTAGCGGGGGGACCTTCCTACAATGAGCAGTTCTTC. Encoded protein: CASSSPIGLAGGPSYNEQFF.

The chain recombines TRBV7-2 with TRBJ2-2, with D possibly being TRBD1 or TRBD2 (5 bases each). Germline V gene data show CDR1 as SGHTA and CDR2 as FQGNSA. The CDR3 has 14 residues. V dropped 5 bases and J dropped 8 bases, with 15 bases sitting between them. The CDR3 DNA sequence: TGTGCCAGCAGCCGGGACGTACGGGGTGGGGAGCTGTTTTTT. This translates into CASSRDVRGGELFF. Supplemented by reference TRBV7-2 and TRBJ2-2, the full variable domain reads GAGVSQSPSNKVTEKGKDVELRCDPISGHTALYWYRQSLGQGLEFLIYFQGNSAPDKSGLPSDRFSAERTGGSVSTLTIQRTQQEDSAVYLCASSRDVRGGELFFGEGSRLTVL.

The chain combines TRBV4-2 with TRBJ2-5; tentatively, D is TRBD2 (7 bases). Germline lookup yields CDR1 LGHNA and CDR2 YNFKEQ. This CDR3 is built from 17 residues. V was pared by 4 bases and J by 5 bases, with 23 bases between. CDR3 bases: TGTGCCAGCAGCCCCTGGACGGGGGGCCAGGGATCGGAGACCCAGTACTTC. Its translation: CASSPWTGGQGSETQYF.

The sample holds a few counts of this clonotype. The chain links TRBV5-6 to TRBJ1-2; TRBD1 matches at 8 bases. The junction had 6 bases not matched to a gene; V was cut back by 3 bases and J by 2 bases. Germline assignment: CDR1 SGHDT and CDR2 YYEEEE. This CDR3 is 15 amino acids long. CDR3: CASSYNSGGNYGYTF. The DNA of the CDR3 is TGTGCCAGCAGCTATAACTCAGGGGGCAACTATGGCTACACCTTC.

The gene calls are TRBV6-5 and TRBJ1-6, with 7 bases identical to TRBD1. V lost 6 bases and J lost 14; bases outside the gene matches: 19. The CDR3 has 16 amino acids. The germline gives CDR1 MNHEY, CDR2 SVGAGI. CDR3 sequence: CASSPEGGVLILSLHF. DNA for the CDR3: TGTGCCAGCAGCCCCGAAGGGGGCGTACTGATATTGTCCCTCCACTTT.